The clone carrying this T cell receptor beta chain was counted only a few times. Antigen: not known. These data come from a study of T cell clones after liver transplantation. Study-level background: In this trial, immunosuppression withdrawal was attempted within 2 years of liver transplant. A pre-transplant mixed lymphocyte reaction with TCRbeta sequencing defined graft-donor-reactive clones followed in post-transplant blood.

Germline lookup yields CDR1 SQVTM and CDR2 ANQGSEA. This CDR3 is built from 13 residues. The V gene lost 6 bases and the J gene lost 7 bases, with 18 bases spanning the gap. Whole-study results and caveats: Circulating graft-donor-reactive CD4 TCRbeta sequences fell significantly post-transplant in most of the 8 subjects. The donor-reactive repertoire was only partly measurable in a couple of subjects, lacking donor cells.

Assay used: immunoSEQ multiplex PCR; TCRdb lists only in-frame clones, some missing. The table includes around 80,000 clones, 70% to 85% detected once. The chain employs TRBV29-1 and TRBJ1-2, with D maybe TRBD1 (6 bases). The source is a human patient who received a liver transplant. Part of the T cells may come from the graft donor. The sequencing used CD4+ T cells from blood, collected 45 to 46 months after liver transplant. The CDR3 nucleotides are TGCAGCGTGGGGCGAGGGGGAAAACCTGGCTACACCTTC. Its protein product is CSVGRGGKPGYTF.